The 9 T cell receptor beta chains below all came from one sample that was sequenced in a study of OX40 agonist ivuxolimab in advanced cancers. Clones were read by immunoSEQ multiplex PCR, and TCRdb kept only the in-frame ones, dropping some. The sample has roughly 20,000 clones, under 90% seen once. The sample was CD4+ or CD8+ T cells sorted from blood, taken in a trial of the OX40 agonist ivuxolimab. The receptors originated from an adult with an advanced solid tumor such as melanoma, head and neck, liver or kidney cancer.

The rearrangement links TRBV20-1 to TRBJ2-7; D is uncertain. V was trimmed by 6 bases and J by 3 bases, leaving 3 bases between them. Germline V gives CDR1 DFQATT, CDR2 SNEGSKA (reference sequence). The CDR3 length is 9 residues. The CDR3 sequence: CSASYEQYF. CDR3 nucleotide sequence: TGCAGTGCAAGCTACGAGCAGTACTTC.

Only one count was recorded for this clone. The chain links TRBV28 to TRBJ2-1, with TRBD1 as a possible D gene (5 bases). This CDR3 is built from 14 residues. V was shortened by 2 bases and J by 4 bases, with 9 bases between the two germline ends. Germline-derived CDR1 and CDR2 are MDHEN and SYDVKM. CDR3: CASSLDRPYNEQFF. CDR3 DNA sequence: TGTGCCAGCAGTTTAGACAGACCGTACAATGAGCAGTTCTTC.

This chain uses TRBV7-9 with TRBJ1-1, with D hard to call. V was shortened by 6 bases and J by 6 bases, with 14 bases between the two germline ends. Germline CDR1 reads SEHNR; CDR2 reads FQNEAQ (reference sequence). The CDR3 length is 13 residues. The DNA of the CDR3 is TGTGCCAGCAGGCAGGAGAGAACGGCTGAAGCTTTCTTT. Its protein is CASRQERTAEAFF.

The chain carries TRBV27 and TRBJ2-1; TRBD2 agrees at 7 bases. The junction had 12 bases not matched to a gene; V was cut back by 1 base and J by 3 bases. The CDR3 length is 18 residues. Germline V CDR1 and CDR2: MNHEY, SMNVEV (reference sequence). Here the CDR3 reads CASSLFRVGDYHYNEQFF. DNA for the CDR3: TGTGCCAGCAGTTTATTTCGGGTTGGGGACTATCACTACAATGAGCAGTTCTTC.

The chain recombines TRBV6-6 with TRBJ2-7, with 7 bases lining up with TRBD1. The length of the CDR3 is 12 residues. CDR1 MNHNY and CDR2 SVGAGI come from the germline V gene (reference sequence). V shed 5 bases and J 5 bases; nucleotides not matched to a gene: 3. The CDR3: CASSTGVNEQYF. The CDR3, as DNA: TGTGCCAGCAGTACAGGGGTTAACGAGCAGTACTTC.

This clone ranks as medium-sized. The J gene is TRBJ1-2, the V gene TRBV5-5; D perhaps matches TRBD1 (5 bases). Trimming cost V 2 bases and J 3 bases, with 17 bases left between them. CDR1 and CDR2 from the germline V gene are SGHKS and YYEKEE (reference sequence). The length of the CDR3 is 16 residues. The CDR3 sequence: CASSLYITTGYYGYTF. CDR3 in DNA: TGTGCCAGCAGCTTATACATAACAACAGGATACTATGGCTACACCTTC.

For the CDR3, the DNA is TGTGCCAGCAGTTACTCACCGTTTGCCTCCTATAATTCACCCCTCCACTTT. It is translated as CASSYSPFASYNSPLHF. V and J are TRBV2 and TRBJ1-6, with D uncertain. V lost 5 bases to trimming and J lost 0 bases, with 14 bases between them. The CDR3 covers 17 residues. Per the germline V gene, CDR1 is SNHLY and CDR2 is FYNNEI. Full variable domain (outside the CDR3, taken from reference TRBV2 and TRBJ1-6): EPEVTQTPSHQVTQMGQEVILRCVPISNHLYFYWYRQILGQKVEFLVSFYNNEISEKSEIFDDQFSVERPDGSNFTLKIRSTKLEDSAMYFCASSYSPFASYNSPLHFGNGTRLTVT.

The gene calls are TRBV28 and TRBJ2-7; 9 nucleotides align to TRBD1. CDR3 size: 15 residues. Germline V gene lookup returns CDR1 MDHEN and CDR2 SYDVKM. V was pared by 5 bases and J by 3 bases, with 8 bases of the junction left unmatched. The CDR3 reads CASSPKLDRGYEQYF. The CDR3, as DNA: TGTGCCAGCAGTCCGAAACTGGACAGGGGCTACGAGCAGTACTTC.

The chain is built from TRBV12-5 and TRBJ2-1; 12 bases align to TRBD1. The CDR3 runs to 16 residues. Germline V gene data show CDR1 as LGHNT and CDR2 as FRNRAP. The trim removed 0 bases at V and 10 bases at J, leaving 7 bases unmatched. The CDR3 here is CASGLVWDRGHGEQFF. The CDR3, as DNA: TGTGCTAGTGGTTTGGTATGGGACAGGGGGCACGGGGAGCAGTTCTTC.